The entry below describes one T cell receptor (beta chain). Its antigen is still unknown. This entry belongs to a study of T cells in Graves' hyperthyroidism and ophthalmopathy. Findings and limits, study-wide: Blood also contained most expanded thyroid clonotypes above 0.001.

Amplification targeted TCR beta CDR3 regions from RNA transcripts. The TCR CDR3 was amplified in a first-round RT-PCR using the HTBI primer set. TCRdb re-called the multiplex PCR reads with MiXCR, one entry per CDR3 protein. Of 600,000 to 800,000 distinct CDR3 sequences in the sample, approximately 40% are singletons; the top ten hold roughly 31%. Per germline, CDR1 SNHLY and CDR2 FYNNEI. This CDR3 is 12 amino acids long. The V end was cut by 7 bases, the J end by 8 bases, with 15 bases between. The specimen sequenced was blood. The rearrangement uses TRBV2 and TRBJ2-7; possible D gene TRBD2, 6 bases. This TCR was recovered from a woman in her thirties or forties with Graves' hyperthyroidism. CDR3 loop: CASTDGLFKQYF. CDR3 bases: TGTGCCAGCACGGACGGACTATTCAAGCAGTACTTC.